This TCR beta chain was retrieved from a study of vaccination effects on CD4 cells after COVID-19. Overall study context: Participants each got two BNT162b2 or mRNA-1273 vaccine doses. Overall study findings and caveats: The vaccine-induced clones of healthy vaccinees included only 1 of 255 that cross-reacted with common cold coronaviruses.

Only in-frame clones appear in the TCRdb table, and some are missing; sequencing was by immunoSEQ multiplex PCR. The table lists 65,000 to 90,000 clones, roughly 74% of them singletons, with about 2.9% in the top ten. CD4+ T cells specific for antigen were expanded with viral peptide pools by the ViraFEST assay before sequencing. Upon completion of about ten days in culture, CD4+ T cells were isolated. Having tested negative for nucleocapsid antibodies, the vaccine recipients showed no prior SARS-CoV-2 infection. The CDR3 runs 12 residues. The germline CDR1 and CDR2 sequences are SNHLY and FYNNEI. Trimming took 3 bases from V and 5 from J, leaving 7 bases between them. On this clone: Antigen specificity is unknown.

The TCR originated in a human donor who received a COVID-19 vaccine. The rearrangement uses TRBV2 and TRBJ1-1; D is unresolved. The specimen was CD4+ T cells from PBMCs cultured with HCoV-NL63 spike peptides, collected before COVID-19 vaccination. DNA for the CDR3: TGTGCCAGCAGTGAGCGGGAAACTGAAGCTTTCTTT. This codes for CASSERETEAFF.